This T cell receptor (beta chain) came from a study of tumor and adjacent non-tumor tissue in lung cancer. Study-level information: About 4.2 million productive TCRbeta reads were obtained per sample on average.

This clonotype appeared a few times. Its antigen is undetermined. A clone one base away is much larger, so this may be a read error. No cell sorting was done before RNA was extracted from the tissue. Study-level findings and limits: Significantly higher TCR diversity was found in tumor than normal lung. Top 100 clones took a larger repertoire share in normal lung.

The library came from three nested PCR rounds adapted from ARM-PCR protocols. TCRdb re-derived calls from the multiplex PCR reads in MiXCR, one entry per CDR3 protein. This sample has 78,000 or so distinct CDR3 sequences, with roughly 80% found just once. Looked up from germline, CDR1 is MGHRA and CDR2 is YSYEKL. The ends lost 1 base at V and 3 bases at J; junction bases unmatched: 11. This CDR3 region has 17 residues. The sample consisted of lung tumor tissue. The chain employs TRBV4-1 and TRBJ2-7; 8 positions match TRBD1. This receptor was taken from a woman in her fifties or sixties with non-small cell lung cancer. The CDR3 coding sequence is TGCGCCAGCAGCCAAGGAAGGATTGGGACAGGCTTCTACGAGCAGTACTTC. This gives the protein CASSQGRIGTGFYEQYF.